Included here is one T cell receptor (beta chain) sequence, with context. Its antigen is currently not known. Per-base qualities were not stored, and no clone one base away is much larger. Collaborating institutions collected whole blood in K2EDTA tubes following their own protocols. For TCRbeta analysis, collaborators shipped samples in one of three forms: frozen whole blood, isolated PBMCs, or DNA extracted from either of those sample types. The immunoSEQ Assay, a bias-controlled multiplex PCR, was used to amplify TCRbeta CDR3 regions from genomic DNA. As for the original processing: Within the assay, amplification of reference gene primers was used to estimate how many nucleated cells each sample contained. To quantify the absolute abundance of each unique TCRbeta CDR3 rearrangement, sequence reads were collapsed and filtered. For each sample, productive Simpson clonality was calculated as the square root of Simpson's diversity index over productive rearrangements. In its TCRdb copy, this immuneACCESS table keeps in-frame sequences only and misses some clones. Where compared with another copy, unresolved V genes explain less than half of these, and the others have no known cause. That table is the source of V, J and clone size, and D and trimming were worked out from the DNA. In this sample the table shows over 70,000 clones, 90% of which occur a single time. Of the sample, 4.3% is held by the ten largest clones.

The data belong to a study of blood T cell repertoires in COVID-19 (TCRdb year 2020). With regard to the full study: Samples covering the acute and convalescent phases of COVID-19 were provided by collaborators in the United States, Italy and Spain. The prospective study material was composed of cDNA or gDNA derived from T cells, B-cell-depleted T cells, or PBMCs. Deeply sampled blood TCRbeta repertoires from subjects exposed to, actively infected with, or recovered from COVID-19 were included in the dataset. The repertoires were released in a freely available public database meant as a resource for research on the immune response to SARS-CoV-2. Samples came from the ongoing ImmuneRACE study (first 160 participants) plus 1,254 subjects from 6 global collaborators. Sample metadata almost always included a de-identified subject ID, COVID-19 status, age in years and sex. Where available, HLA class I and class II types were taken from metadata supplied by the sample provider and were not determined by assay-based typing.

Broad study findings and their caveats: The quantity of clinical and demographic metadata differed by source and by participant and was supplied without curation.

The sequence was obtained from a woman aged 80 or over with active or convalescent COVID-19. The sample consisted of peripheral blood.

The CDR3 protein is CASSPPGTSGSGTQYF. The base sequence is TGTGCCAGCAGCCCACCTGGGACTAGCGGGAGTGGGACCCAGTACTTC. The chain uses TRBV3-1 (or the pseudogene TRBV3-2) and TRBJ2-5, with 14 bases matching TRBD2. Via the germline V gene (reference sequence), CDR1 is LGHDT and CDR2 YNNKEL. V is trimmed back by 4 bases and J by 7 bases, and the junction contains 8 bases that no gene match accounts for. Counted from cysteine to phenylalanine, this CDR3 has 16 amino acids. The read is trimmed to its CDR3 DNA, 48 bases read in frame from base 1.